This record covers a single T cell receptor beta chain. Germline lookup yields CDR1 KGHSH and CDR2 LQKENI. The germline V and J ends were trimmed by 5 bases and 2 bases, with 13 bases remaining between them. This CDR3 has 14 amino acids. These data come from a study of blood T cell repertoires in COVID-19. Study details: Sample material is recorded as cDNA or gDNA derived from T cells, B-cell-depleted T cells, or PBMCs.

The table came from immunoSEQ multiplex PCR; TCRdb's copy has only in-frame clones and leaves some out. Of about 200,000 clones listed, more than 85% were seen once; the top ten hold over 0.75%. Sequencing was done on a sample of peripheral blood. The receptor's source is a man in his fifties or sixties with COVID-19, enrolled during active disease. This chain links TRBV18 with TRBJ2-7, with a weak D call TRBD1 (6 bases). The CDR3 DNA follows: TGTGCCAGCTCAAACACAGGGTTGCCCTACGAGCAGTACTTC. It translates to CASSNTGLPYEQYF.